This T cell receptor beta chain was identified in a study of identical twins. Points from the study as a whole: Twins shared out-of-frame alpha sequences with excess low generation probability. Out-of-frame beta sequences exhibited a weaker degree of excess twin sharing. A lower insertion count was a feature of abundant cord blood beta clonotypes, with no such feature in memory repertoires.

Template switching supplied a universal primer site; unique molecular identifiers were carried on the cDNA. TCRdb fed the 5' RACE reads into MiXCR, producing one record per CDR3 protein. This sample has roughly 570,000 distinct CDR3 sequences, with 9.6% found just once. This CDR3 is built from 16 residues. Germline lookup yields CDR1 MNHEY and CDR2 SMNVEV (reference sequence). Trimming removed 4 bases from V and 9 bases from J; junction bases left unmatched: 6. Worth noting for this clonotype: Its antigen is currently unknown.

These data also formed part of another study, on yellow fever vaccine responses in identical twins.

Specimen: PBMCs. The clonotype comes from a woman under 30 in good health. The rearrangement joins TRBV27 to TRBJ2-1, with 16 bases aligning to TRBD2. CDR3 in DNA: TGTGCCAGCAGTTCAGGGACTAGCGGGAGGGCCGCTGAGCAGTTCTTC. It encodes CASSSGTSGRAAEQFF.